These 9 T cell receptor beta chains share one sample of origin, sequenced in a study of T cells in Graves' hyperthyroidism and ophthalmopathy. Amplification of TCR beta CDR3 regions was performed using RNA transcripts as template. The HTBI primer set served for first-round RT-PCR of the TCR CDR3. TCRdb recomputed calls from the multiplex PCR reads with MiXCR, one row per CDR3 protein. The sample contains under 500,000 distinct CDR3 sequences, around 15% of which appear only once. The source material was blood. The receptors come from a man aged 50-59 years with Graves' ophthalmopathy.

This clonotype was counted many times. V usage is TRBV29-1 and J usage is TRBJ2-5; D is perhaps TRBD1 or TRBD2 (5 bases each). CDR3 size: 19 residues. Trimming removed 0 bases from V and 3 bases from J, with 26 bases in between. Germline CDR1 SQVTM, CDR2 ANQGSEA. CDR3 loop: CSVEDIVPGGGSVEETQYF. The CDR3 coding sequence is TGCAGCGTTGAAGATATAGTGCCAGGTGGGGGTTCGGTTGAAGAGACCCAGTACTTC.

This sequence joins TRBV20-1 and TRBJ2-5, with D perhaps given as TRBD1 or TRBD2 (5 bases each). Germline values: CDR1 DFQATT, CDR2 SNEGSKA (reference sequence). V shed 4 bases and J shed 4 bases, with 13 bases lying between them. The CDR3 is made up of 13 amino acids. The CDR3 reads CSAIVIGTETQYF. The CDR3 nucleotides read TGCAGTGCTATTGTCATCGGGACAGAGACCCAGTACTTC.

This clonotype was seen repeatedly, ten times or more. CDR3 sequence reads: CASSPGAGDPEQFF. The CDR3 bases are TGTGCCAGCTCACCTGGCGCGGGAGACCCTGAGCAGTTCTTC. The chain uses TRBV18 and TRBJ2-1, with TRBD2 identical over 7 bases. This CDR3 spans 14 amino acids. CDR1 KGHSH and CDR2 LQKENI come from the germline V gene. Germline trimming cut 3 bases from V and 9 bases from J; bases unmatched to any gene: 8.

This clonotype was seen ten or more times. The V call is TRBV11-2, the J call TRBJ1-2; D might be TRBD1 (6 bases). V lost 4 bases, J lost 2 bases, and 14 bases lay in between. The CDR3 is 15 residues long. The germline V gene encodes CDR1 SGHAT and CDR2 FQNNGV. The chain's CDR3 is CASSSEQGPNYGYTF. In DNA form, the CDR3 reads TGTGCCAGCAGCTCGGAACAGGGCCCCAACTATGGCTACACCTTC.

CDR3 protein: CASSLNRANPGNEQFF. CDR3 in DNA: TGTGCCAGCAGTTTAAACAGGGCCAATCCCGGGAATGAGCAGTTCTTC. The chain has TRBV12-3 or TRBV12-4 and TRBJ2-1, with D perhaps matching TRBD1 (6 bases). CDR3 length: 16 residues. Trimming removed 2 bases at V and 7 bases at J, with 18 bases between.

This clonotype has a handful of counts. In DNA form, the CDR3 reads TGCAGTGCCAATCCCGACGGGGCATACGAGCAGTACTTC. Translation: CSANPDGAYEQYF. This chain joins TRBV20-1 and TRBJ2-7, with D perhaps assigned TRBD1 or TRBD2 (5 bases each). Between the trimmed V and J ends, which lost 6 bases and 4 bases, there was a span of 16 bases. The germline CDR1 and CDR2 sequences are DFQATT and SNEGSKA (reference sequence). The CDR3 covers 13 residues.

The chain recombines TRBV25-1 with TRBJ2-5, with TRBD2 matching 8 bases. CDR1 MGHDK and CDR2 SYGVNS come from the germline V gene. The CDR3 totals 17 residues. Germline trimming cut 5 bases from V and 4 bases from J; bases unmatched to any gene: 15. CDR3 residues: CASSKPQVGLAGETQYF. In nucleotides, the CDR3 is TGTGCCAGCAGTAAACCGCAGGTGGGGCTAGCGGGAGAGACCCAGTACTTC.

This chain uses TRBV5-5 with TRBJ2-2, with a tentative D call TRBD2 (6 bases). V was trimmed by 5 bases and J by 1 base, leaving 12 bases between them. The CDR3 has 15 amino acids. CDR1 is SGHKS, CDR2 YYEKEE, per germline (reference sequence). CDR3 amino acids: CASRVTGVNTGELFF. In DNA, the CDR3 is TGTGCCAGCAGGGTCACGGGAGTGAACACCGGGGAGCTGTTTTTT.

This clonotype was seen ten or more times. The rearrangement links TRBV7-6 to TRBJ2-3; D unresolved. This CDR3 region has 13 residues. Trimming removed 4 bases at V and 2 bases at J, with 7 bases between. The germline V gene encodes CDR1 SGHVS and CDR2 FNYEAQ. The CDR3 spells CASSSTYTDTQYF. The CDR3 DNA is TGTGCCAGCAGCTCCACATACACAGATACGCAGTATTTT.